This T cell receptor beta chain was identified during a study of blood T cells in healthy people across ages. A second roughly 6 to 11 cycle PCR used barcoded and J-beta primers. TCRdb recomputed calls from the 5' RACE reads with MiXCR, one row per CDR3 protein. The table includes about 930,000 distinct CDR3 sequences, around 29% detected once. CDR1 SQVTM and CDR2 ANQGSEA come from the germline V gene. CDR3 size: 14 residues. V was shortened by 4 bases and J by 2 bases, with 15 bases between the two germline ends. In this sample, this clonotype turned up many times. This same sample was also taken into another study, of T cells of mothers and their children. From that second work: The donors comprised several children and their three healthy Caucasian mothers. The authors used all extracted RNA for cDNA synthesis, at 1.5 ug per 15 ul.

The chain couples TRBV29-1 to TRBJ2-7; the D is unclear. The clonotype originates from a woman between 40 and 55 years old in good health. Sequenced: blood. The CDR3: CSVVLAARTYEQYF. The CDR3 coding sequence is TGCAGCGTTGTATTGGCAGCCAGGACCTACGAGCAGTACTTC.